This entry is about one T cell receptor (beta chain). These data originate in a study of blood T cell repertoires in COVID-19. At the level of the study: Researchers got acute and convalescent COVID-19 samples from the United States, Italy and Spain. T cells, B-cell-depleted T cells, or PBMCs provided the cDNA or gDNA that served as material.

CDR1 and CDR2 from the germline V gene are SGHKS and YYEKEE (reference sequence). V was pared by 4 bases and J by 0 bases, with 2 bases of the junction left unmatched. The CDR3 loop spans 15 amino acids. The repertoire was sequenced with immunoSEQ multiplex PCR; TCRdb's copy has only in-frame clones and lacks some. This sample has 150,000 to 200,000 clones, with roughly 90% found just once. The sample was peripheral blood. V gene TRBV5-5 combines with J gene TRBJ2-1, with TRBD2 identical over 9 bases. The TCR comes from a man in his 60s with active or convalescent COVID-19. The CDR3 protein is CASSLSGSSYNEQFF. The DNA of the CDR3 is TGTGCCAGCAGCCTTAGCGGGAGCTCCTACAATGAGCAGTTCTTC. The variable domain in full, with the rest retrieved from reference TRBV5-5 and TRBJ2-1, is DAGVTQSPTHLIKTRGQQVTLRCSPISGHKSVSWYQQVLGQGPQFIFQYYEKEERGRGNFPDRFSARQFPNYSSELNVNALLLGDSALYLCASSLSGSSYNEQFFGPGTRLTVL.